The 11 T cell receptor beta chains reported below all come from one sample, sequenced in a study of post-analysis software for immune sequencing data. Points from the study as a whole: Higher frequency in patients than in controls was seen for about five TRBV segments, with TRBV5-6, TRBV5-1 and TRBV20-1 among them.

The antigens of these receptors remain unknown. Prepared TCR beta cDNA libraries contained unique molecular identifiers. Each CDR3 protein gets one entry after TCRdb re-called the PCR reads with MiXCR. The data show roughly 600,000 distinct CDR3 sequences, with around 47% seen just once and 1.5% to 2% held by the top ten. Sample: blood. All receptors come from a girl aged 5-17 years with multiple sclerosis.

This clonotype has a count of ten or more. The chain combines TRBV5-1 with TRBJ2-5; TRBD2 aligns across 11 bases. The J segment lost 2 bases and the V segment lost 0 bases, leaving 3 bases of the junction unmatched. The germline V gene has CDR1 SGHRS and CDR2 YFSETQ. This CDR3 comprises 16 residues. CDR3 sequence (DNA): TGCGCCAGCAGCTTGGCCGGGACTAGCGGACAAGAGACCCAGTACTTC. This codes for CASSLAGTSGQETQYF.

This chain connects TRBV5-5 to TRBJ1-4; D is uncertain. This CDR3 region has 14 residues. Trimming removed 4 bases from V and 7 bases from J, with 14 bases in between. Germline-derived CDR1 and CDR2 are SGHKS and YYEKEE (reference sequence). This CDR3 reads CASSPFERGEKLFF. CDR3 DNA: TGTGCCAGCAGCCCCTTCGAGCGGGGTGAAAAACTGTTTTTT.

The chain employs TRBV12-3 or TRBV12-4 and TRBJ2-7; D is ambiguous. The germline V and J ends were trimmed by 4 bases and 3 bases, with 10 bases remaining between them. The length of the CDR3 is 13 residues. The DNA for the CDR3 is TGTGCCAGCAGTTATCAGAATAACTACGAGCAGTACTTC. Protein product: CASSYQNNYEQYF.

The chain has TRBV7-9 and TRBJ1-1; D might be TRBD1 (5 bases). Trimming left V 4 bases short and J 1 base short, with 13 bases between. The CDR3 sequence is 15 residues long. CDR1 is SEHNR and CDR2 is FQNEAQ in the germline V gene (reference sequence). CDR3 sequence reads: CASSSLGRWNTEAFF. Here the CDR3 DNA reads TGTGCCAGCAGCTCCCTGGGACGGTGGAACACTGAAGCTTTCTTT.

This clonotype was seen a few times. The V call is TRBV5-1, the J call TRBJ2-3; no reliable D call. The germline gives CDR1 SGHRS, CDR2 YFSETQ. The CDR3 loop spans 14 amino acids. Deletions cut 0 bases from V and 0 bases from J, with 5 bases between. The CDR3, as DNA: TGCGCCAGCAGCTTGGAGGACAGCACAGATACGCAGTATTTT. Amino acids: CASSLEDSTDTQYF.

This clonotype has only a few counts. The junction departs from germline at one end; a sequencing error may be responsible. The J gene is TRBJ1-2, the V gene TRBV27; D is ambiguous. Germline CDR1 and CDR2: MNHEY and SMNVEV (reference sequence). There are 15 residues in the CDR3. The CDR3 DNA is TGTGCCAGCAGTTTGAACGATAGACGGACGGGTGGCCACACCTTC. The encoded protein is CASSLNDRRTGGHTF.

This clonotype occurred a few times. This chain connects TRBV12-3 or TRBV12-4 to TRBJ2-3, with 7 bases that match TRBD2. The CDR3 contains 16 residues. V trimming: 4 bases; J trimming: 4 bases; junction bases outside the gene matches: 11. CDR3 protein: CASSSRGLAVADTQYF. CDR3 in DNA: TGTGCCAGCAGTTCCCGCGGGCTAGCGGTGGCAGATACGCAGTATTTT.

The CDR3 DNA reads TGTGCCAGCAGTTTAGCAGCAGGGGGGGACACTGAAGCTTTCTTT. Encoded protein: CASSLAAGGDTEAFF. This chain joins TRBV12-3 or TRBV12-4 and TRBJ1-1, with 7 bases identical to TRBD1. V shed 0 bases, J shed 3 bases, and the junction held 4 bases outside the gene matches. CDR3 length: 15 amino acids.

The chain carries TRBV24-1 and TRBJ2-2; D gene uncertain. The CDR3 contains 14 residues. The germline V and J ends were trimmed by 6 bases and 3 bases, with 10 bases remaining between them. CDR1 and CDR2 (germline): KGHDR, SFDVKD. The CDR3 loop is CATSLHGDTGELFF. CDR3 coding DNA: TGTGCCACCAGTCTTCATGGGGACACCGGGGAGCTGTTTTTT.

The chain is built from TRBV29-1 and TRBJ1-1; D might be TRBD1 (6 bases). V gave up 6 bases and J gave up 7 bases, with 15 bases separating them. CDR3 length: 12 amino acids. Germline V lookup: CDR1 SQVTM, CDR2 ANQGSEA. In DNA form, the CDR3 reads TGCAGCGTACCGGACAGTGGATATGAAGCTTTCTTT. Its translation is CSVPDSGYEAFF.

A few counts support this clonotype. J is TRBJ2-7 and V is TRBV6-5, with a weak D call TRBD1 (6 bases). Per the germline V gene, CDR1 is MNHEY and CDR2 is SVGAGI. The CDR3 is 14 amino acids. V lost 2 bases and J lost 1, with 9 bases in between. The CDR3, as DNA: TGTGCCAGCAGTTACAGACAGGATTCCTACGAGCAGTACTTC. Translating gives CASSYRQDSYEQYF.